This passage covers 22 T cell receptor beta chains from one sample sequenced in a study of molecular identifiers for immune sequencing clone quantification. TCRdb reprocessed the PCR reads with MiXCR, giving one entry per CDR3 protein. The sample yields tens of thousands of distinct CDR3 sequences, roughly a quarter seen once. The material sequenced was naive CD8+ T cells from blood, with Jurkat cell RNA spiked in. Indicated subset: FACS-sorted CD8+CD4-CCR7+CD45RA+ naive T cells. The receptors here all came from a human donor in good health. Some libraries in this study had Jurkat cell RNA spiked in.

With respect to this clonotype: A much more abundant neighbour one base away suggests this may be a read error. The chain recombines TRBV27 with TRBJ1-1; D not certain. The germline CDR1 and CDR2 sequences are MNHEY and SMNVEV (reference sequence). The CDR3 length is 13 residues. Trimming took off 5 bases at V and 4 bases at J, with 11 bases between the two ends. The CDR3 DNA sequence: TGTGCCAGCAGTCTGGTGTCTCCCACTGAAGCTTTCTTT. Its translation: CASSLVSPTEAFF.

On this clonotype itself: A much more abundant neighbour one base away suggests this may be a read error. V gene TRBV28 combines with J gene TRBJ2-7, with 8 positions matching TRBD1. Germline CDR1 is MDHEN and CDR2 is SYDVKM. The CDR3 sequence is 16 residues long. The CDR3 region is CAGSLYQGATGIEQYF. The CDR3 DNA reads TGTGCCGGCAGTTTATACCAGGGGGCGACAGGGATCGAGCAGTACTTC.

On this clonotype itself: This may arise from a read error, as a much more abundant clone is one base away. The chain couples TRBV20-1 to TRBJ2-7; possible D gene TRBD1, 5 bases. This CDR3 region has 13 residues. Looked up from germline, CDR1 is DFQATT and CDR2 is SNEGSKA (reference sequence). Here the CDR3 DNA reads TGCAGTGCCCGACCGGACATCCTCTACGAGCGGTACTTC. Protein sequence: CSARPDILYERYF.

The chain employs TRBV5-3 and TRBJ2-7; D call uncertain. TRBV5-3 is treated as an ORF (open reading frame) with a function not yet certain. CDR3 size: 12 residues. The CDR3, as DNA: TGTGCGAGCAGCTTACCCGGGCACGAGCAGTACTTC. It specifies CASSLPGHEQYF.

This clonotype occurred a few times. As DNA, the CDR3 is TGTGCCAGCAGCTTATCTGCAGGGCGGAATGAGCAGTTCTTC. Protein product: CASSLSAGRNEQFF. The V and J genes are TRBV7-6 and TRBJ2-1, with D possibly being TRBD1 (5 bases). V was pared by 2 bases and J by 7 bases, with 12 bases between. The CDR3 is 14 residues long. Germline assignment: CDR1 SGHVS and CDR2 FNYEAQ.

This clonotype has only a few counts. A read error may explain this, as a much larger clone is one base away. V and J are TRBV9 and TRBJ1-1; D possibly corresponds to TRBD1 (5 bases). Germline CDR1 is SGDLS and CDR2 is YYNGEE. The CDR3 has 13 residues. The CDR3 loop is CAGSVGGATEAFF. DNA of the CDR3: TGTGCCGGCAGCGTAGGAGGGGCCACTGAAGCTTTCTTT.

Many counts were recorded for this clonotype. The chain combines TRBV7-9 with TRBJ2-2, with 7 nucleotides matching TRBD2. The length of the CDR3 is 13 residues. V was pared by 4 bases and J by 6 bases, with 2 bases of the junction left unmatched. In germline, CDR1 is SEHNR, CDR2 FQNEAQ (reference sequence). The CDR3 DNA reads TGTGCCAGCAGCTCCGGACTAGCCGGGGAGCTGTTTTTT. It specifies CASSSGLAGELFF.

The table lists this clonotype with many counts. This chain uses TRBV9 with TRBJ2-3, with 15 bases matching TRBD2. CDR1 SGDLS and CDR2 YYNGEE come from the germline V gene. The CDR3 contains 18 residues. Trimming removed 4 bases from V and 4 bases from J; junction bases left unmatched: 10. The DNA of the CDR3 is TGTGCCAGCAGCCCGAACGGACTAGCGGGAGGGTTTGCAGATACGCAGTATTTT. This sequence encodes CASSPNGLAGGFADTQYF.

This clonotype has ten or more counts. The gene calls are TRBV28 and TRBJ2-7; D gene uncertain. This CDR3 spans 15 amino acids. The germline V and J ends were trimmed by 1 base and 1 base, with 11 bases remaining between them. The germline gives CDR1 MDHEN, CDR2 SYDVKM. The CDR3 DNA reads as TGTGCCAGCAGTTTATTGCTAGTTGGGTCCTACGAGCAGTACTTC. Its protein is CASSLLLVGSYEQYF.

The chain uses TRBV27 and TRBJ2-2; D gene unclear. Trimming removed 3 bases from V and 8 bases from J, with 10 bases in between. Germline V gene lookup returns CDR1 MNHEY and CDR2 SMNVEV (reference sequence). The CDR3 contains 13 residues. The DNA for the CDR3 is TGTGCCAGCAGTTTTTTTGGGGAAGGGGAGCTGTTTTTT. As protein: CASSFFGEGELFF.

This rearrangement joins TRBV9 to TRBJ1-3, with D maybe TRBD1 (6 bases). Trimming cost V 5 bases and J 11 bases, with 23 bases left between them. The CDR3 is 15 residues long. Germline V CDR1 and CDR2: SGDLS, YYNGEE. The DNA for the CDR3 is TGTGCCAGCAGTCCCTGGGGGGCCCGCCGCCACCCCATATATTTT. Translation: CASSPWGARRHPIYF. The full variable domain, its missing parts supplied by reference TRBV9 and TRBJ1-3, is DSGVTQTPKHLITATGQRVTLRCSPRSGDLSVYWYQQSLDQGLQFLIQYYNGEERAKGNILERFSAQQFPDLHSELNLSSLELGDSALYFCASSPWGARRHPIYFGEGSWLTVV.

The table lists this clonotype with a few counts. This chain connects TRBV5-4 to TRBJ2-1; D unclear. V lost 4 bases and J 7 bases, leaving 18 bases between the germline ends. The CDR3 has 15 amino acids. Germline V gene data show CDR1 as SGHNT and CDR2 as YYREEE (reference sequence). CDR3 region: CASSLTGAYKNEQFF. Here the CDR3 DNA reads TGTGCCAGCAGCCTAACGGGTGCATACAAAAATGAGCAGTTCTTC.

This clonotype has at least ten counts. The chain uses TRBV20-1 and TRBJ2-3, with 11 bases identical to TRBD2. The J segment lost 15 bases and the V segment lost 0 bases, leaving 11 bases of the junction unmatched. Looked up from germline, CDR1 is DFQATT and CDR2 is SNEGSKA (reference sequence). This CDR3 is built from 14 residues. The chain's CDR3 is CSARDGDSGRARYF. DNA for the CDR3: TGCAGTGCTAGAGATGGGGATAGCGGGAGGGCCCGCTATTTT.

Many counts were recorded for this clonotype. The V call is TRBV12-5, the J call TRBJ2-5; D tentatively reads TRBD1 or TRBD2 (5 bases each). Germline V gene sequence: CDR1 LGHNT, CDR2 FRNRAP. CDR3 length: 15 residues. The V end was cut by 7 bases, the J end by 4 bases, with 19 bases between. The CDR3 nucleotides are TGTGCTAGTGCCACCGGGACCGATCGAGGAGAGACCCAGTACTTC. This translates into CASATGTDRGETQYF.

This clonotype has a count of ten or more. The rearrangement joins TRBV29-1 to TRBJ2-7; possible D gene TRBD1, 5 bases. Germline V gene data show CDR1 as SQVTM and CDR2 as ANQGSEA. V lost 7 bases to trimming and J lost 1 base, with 14 bases between them. The length of the CDR3 is 13 residues. The CDR3 sequence: CSAQGLGSYEQYF. The CDR3 nucleotides are TGCAGCGCCCAGGGTCTCGGGTCCTACGAGCAGTACTTC.

Concerning this clonotype itself: A much larger clone differs from this one at a single base, so this may be a read error. The genes are TRBV20-1 and TRBJ2-7; D call uncertain. There are 13 residues in the CDR3. CDR1 is DFQATT, CDR2 SNEGSKA, per germline (reference sequence). This CDR3 is CSAGDTPEYEQYF. CDR3 bases: TGCAGTGCTGGAGACACTCCTGAGTACGAGCAGTACTTC.

About this clonotype: Possible read error: a much larger clone is one base away. The rearrangement uses TRBV24-1 and TRBJ2-3; a possible D gene is TRBD1 (6 bases). Germline assignment: CDR1 KGHDR and CDR2 SFDVKD. Trimming took 4 bases from V and 4 from J, leaving 11 bases between them. The CDR3 contains 14 residues. CDR3 DNA: TGTGCCACCAGTGAGCAGGGGAGCGCAGATACGCAGTATTTT. This sequence encodes CATSEQGSADTQYF.

Of note for this clonotype: Just one base apart from a much larger clone, this may be a read error. Without the conserved terminal phenylalanine or tryptophan, this CDR3 likely stems from a read error. The chain has TRBV4-3 and TRBJ2-1, with a possible D match to TRBD1 (6 bases). The V end lost 0 bases, the J end lost 6 bases, and 15 bases lay between the germline ends. Per the germline V gene, CDR1 is LGHNA and CDR2 is YSLEER. The CDR3 covers 16 residues. The CDR3 coding sequence is TGCGCCAGCAGCCAAGATTGGGCAGGGGTGCTCAATGAGCAGTTCTCC. This gives the protein CASSQDWAGVLNEQFS.

The rearrangement joins TRBV9 to TRBJ2-7, with TRBD2 as a possible D gene (6 bases). V was pared by 4 bases and J by 9 bases, with 20 bases between. The length of the CDR3 is 14 residues. Germline V gene data show CDR1 as SGDLS and CDR2 as YYNGEE. This CDR3 is CASSPDWGVHAQYF. CDR3 coding DNA: TGTGCCAGCAGCCCGGACTGGGGGGTTCACGCGCAGTACTTC.

As regards this clonotype: The CDR3 carries no conserved terminal phenylalanine or tryptophan, so it likely arises from a read error. The genes are TRBV14 and TRBJ2-4, with a weak D call TRBD2 (5 bases). Germline V gene lookup returns CDR1 SGHDN and CDR2 FVKESK. V was cut by 1 base and J by 7 bases, with 20 bases left in between. The CDR3 sequence is 17 residues long. The CDR3 here is CASSQVLASRTWNIQYS. CDR3 sequence (DNA): TGTGCCAGCAGCCAAGTATTGGCTAGCAGAACCTGGAACATTCAGTACTCC.

In this sample, this clonotype turned up many times. This chain links TRBV11-2 with TRBJ2-7; weak D call: TRBD1 (5 bases). CDR1 and CDR2 (germline): SGHAT, FQNNGV. The CDR3 length is 14 residues. Trimming cost V 3 bases and J 5 bases, with 14 bases left between them. For the CDR3, the DNA is TGTGCCAGCAGCTTGGGGCAGGGCATCGACGAGCAGTACTTC. Its translation is CASSLGQGIDEQYF. The full variable domain, with the rest looked up from reference TRBV11-2 and TRBJ2-7, is EAGVAQSPRYKIIEKRQSVAFWCNPISGHATLYWYQQILGQGPKLLIQFQNNGVVDDSQLPKDRFSAERLKGVDSTLKIQPAKLEDSAVYLCASSLGQGIDEQYFGPGTRLTVT.

Worth noting for this clonotype: The junction shows a germline mismatch at one end, possibly a read error. The chain employs TRBV2 and TRBJ2-7, with D perhaps TRBD1 (5 bases). The CDR3 loop spans 14 amino acids. Looked up from germline, CDR1 is SNHLY and CDR2 is FYNNEI. The CDR3 DNA reads as TGTGCCCGCAGTGCAGGGCTAAGCTCCTACGAGCAGTACTTC. Protein: CARSAGLSSYEQYF. The full variable domain, completed using reference TRBV2 and TRBJ2-7, is EPEVTQTPSHQVTQMGQEVILRCVPISNHLYFYWYRQILGQKVEFLVSFYNNEISEKSEIFDDQFSVERPDGSNFTLKIRSTKLEDSAMYFCARSAGLSSYEQYFGPGTRLTVT.